This TCR beta chain emerged from a study of blood T cells in healthy people across ages. Study-wide points: Older individuals had lower TCR beta diversity per million T cells (the decline was roughly linear).

Primed by a sample-barcoded 5' primer and a J-beta primer mix, a second PCR proceeded for about 7 to 11 cycles. Each of the cDNA molecules was tagged by a template-switch adaptor with 12 random nucleotides. TCRdb used MiXCR to reprocess the 5' RACE reads, holding one entry per CDR3 protein. In the table there are about 1.8 million distinct CDR3 sequences, just under 50% of which are singletons. V shed 0 bases, J shed 4 bases, and the junction held 9 bases outside the gene matches. The germline gives CDR1 LGHNA, CDR2 YSLEER. The CDR3 has 17 amino acids. Caucasian individuals from Russia who were healthy and aged roughly 6 to 95 acted as donors. Concerning this clonotype itself: No antigen is known for it.

The specimen sequenced was blood. The chain recombines TRBV4-3 with TRBJ2-7; 10 bases align to TRBD1. The TCR comes from a woman in her 40s in good health. The CDR3 loop reads CASSQDRVGDRGYEQYF. In DNA, the CDR3 is TGCGCCAGCAGCCAAGATCGCGTGGGGGACAGGGGTTACGAGCAGTACTTC.